This T cell receptor (beta chain) was recovered during a study of radiation and T cells in renal cell carcinoma. Study background: Nephrectomy followed 15 Gy stereotactic body radiation by 4 weeks. Study-level findings and limits: Without pretreatment biopsies, baseline tumor clonotype presence was undetermined.

A remark on this clone: Its antigen remains unidentified.

Using immunoSEQ multiplex PCR, the repertoire was profiled, and TCRdb retains in-frame clones only, with some absent. The repertoire consists of more than 65,000 clones, with 80% to 90% occurring once and the leading ten covering about 22%. Time point specified: blood 2 weeks post-SBRT. The treatment is: 15 Gy SBRT to primary tumor, nephrectomy 4 weeks later. Serial blood draws occurred at baseline and 2 and 4 weeks post-SBRT. This renal cell carcinoma was of the clear cell type. The V end was cut by 4 bases, the J end by 3 bases, with 11 bases between. CDR3 size: 13 residues. Germline CDR1 SGHNT, CDR2 YYREEE (reference sequence).

V is TRBV5-4 and J is TRBJ2-7; possible D gene TRBD2, 6 bases. The sequence was obtained from a woman in her forties or fifties with renal cell carcinoma. The sample here was blood, taken from a patient whose treatment included radiotherapy and nephrectomy. The CDR3 DNA reads as TGTGCCAGCAGCACCGGGACTTACTACGAGCAGTACTTC. Translated: CASSTGTYYEQYF.